This T cell receptor (beta chain) appears in the sequencing data of a study of blood T cell repertoires in COVID-19. Study information: The United States, Italy and Spain provided the acute and convalescent COVID-19 samples. From T cells, B-cell-depleted T cells, or PBMCs came the material, which was cDNA or gDNA.

Seattle patient enrollment occurred during active infection, with longitudinal follow-up thereafter. In the original processing: Nucleated cell counts were estimated from reference gene primer amplification. TCRdb's table, derived via immunoSEQ multiplex PCR, lists solely in-frame clones and lacks some. The D gene and trimming were derived from the DNA, and the V and J assignments and clone size from that table. The data show over 150,000 clones, 90% to 95% seen once. Germline CDR1 and CDR2: SGHAT and FQNNGV. With 5 bases removed from V and 3 bases from J, the gap between germline ends came to 4 bases. The CDR3 is 11 amino acids.

V gene TRBV11-2 combines with J gene TRBJ1-2; D gene unclear. The sequenced material came from peripheral blood. This sequence was found in a young man with COVID-19, enrolled during active disease. The CDR3 region is CASSEYYGYTF. The CDR3 DNA reads TGTGCCAGCAGCGAGTACTATGGCTACACCTTC.